This T cell receptor beta chain comes out of a study of Graves' ophthalmopathy and Graves' hyperthyroidism. There are 16 residues in the CDR3. Trimming took 7 bases from V and 5 from J, leaving 20 bases between them. Germline V gene data show CDR1 as SSHAT and CDR2 as FNYEAQ (reference sequence). RNA transcripts served as template for amplifying TCR beta CDR3 sequences. Second-round multiplex PCR came after a first-round RT-PCR that employed HTBI primers. TCRdb processed the multiplex PCR reads anew with MiXCR; each CDR3 protein has one entry. The sample holds over a million distinct CDR3 sequences, about 36% seen once. This clonotype was observed at least ten times.

Sample: peripheral blood or thyroid tissue (not recorded which). The J gene is TRBJ2-2, the V gene TRBV7-7; D may be TRBD2 (6 bases). The clonotype comes from an adult man with Graves' hyperthyroidism. CDR3 region: CASTPSRGELTGELFF. In DNA form, the CDR3 reads TGTGCCAGCACCCCCTCGCGGGGAGAGTTGACCGGGGAGCTGTTTTTT.